A selection of T cell receptor beta chains follows, all from one sample in a study of CD8+ T cells in alopecia areata. TCRdb's table, derived via immunoSEQ multiplex PCR, lists solely in-frame clones and lacks some. The table includes under 130,000 clones, 65% to 90% detected once. The starting material was CD8+ T cells sorted from blood, obtained around week 34, from a patient treated with tofacitinib. Receptors originate from a human donor with alopecia areata. Each CDR3 is given with its conserved first and last residue.

J	V	CDR3
TRBJ2-3	TRBV6-1	CASSPRTDGTDTQYF
TRBJ2-3	TRBV21-1	CASSKVWRGGANTQYF
TRBJ2-7	TRBV10-3	CAIRFGQQYPYEQYF
TRBJ2-7	TRBV13	CASSRGLAGGPREQYF
TRBJ2-7	TRBV6-5	CASSYPTSGRAHEQYF
TRBJ2-2	TRBV29-1	CSVVAGSGELFF
TRBJ2-7	TRBV19	CASIGPDSYEQYF
TRBJ2-2	TRBV5-4	CASSFGTSHTGELFF
TRBJ2-2	TRBV30	CAWSAGTAVANTGELFF
TRBJ2-1	TRBV21-1	CASSRLAGQYNEQFF
TRBJ2-7	TRBV10-2	CASSSGQAPGEQYF
TRBJ2-1	TRBV29-1	CSAEGGVDIPYNEQFF
TRBJ2-3	TRBV27	CASSLYGGADTQYF
TRBJ2-7	TRBV27	CASSLIRAGKYGEQYF
TRBJ2-7	TRBV27	CASSLGLGRYEQYF
TRBJ2-7	TRBV4-1	CASSQDLGRGTAPYEQYF
TRBJ2-7	TRBV5-1	CASSFRGSSYEQYF
TRBJ1-1	TRBV4-1	CASSQYDSADTEAFF
TRBJ2-1	TRBV11-2	CASSLETSRIGGQFF
TRBJ1-2	TRBV13	CASSLGLQGPAYGYTF
TRBJ2-3	TRBV7-8	CASSLPRSGGPTDTQYF
TRBJ2-1	TRBV11-2	CASTLSGDEQFF
TRBJ1-1	TRBV4-1	CASSQEGEGGTEAFF
TRBJ2-4	TRBV30	CAWSVLAKNIQYF
TRBJ2-7	TRBV5-6	CASSSEILYEQYF
TRBJ1-2	TRBV29-1	CSVYDPAGSYGYTF